These T cell receptor beta chains were read from a single sample in a study of OX40 agonist ivuxolimab in advanced cancers. Profiled with immunoSEQ multiplex PCR; TCRdb holds only in-frame clones, not every one. The sample includes approximately 50,000 clones, nearly 80% of them seen just once. Sequences were derived from CD4+ or CD8+ T cells sorted from blood, sampled in a trial of the OX40 agonist ivuxolimab. The receptors derive from an adult with an advanced solid tumor such as melanoma, head and neck, liver or kidney cancer. Both conserved end residues are part of each CDR3. D genes are given only for firm matches. Size is stated for part of the rows, as once, few or many counts, or as a class when the clone is expanded.

cdr3_nt cdr3_aa v_call d_call clone_size cdr3_length j_call
TGTGCCAGCTCACCAGGTAATCACGGGAAAATCTTCACAGATACGCAGTATTTT CASSPGNHGKIFTDTQYF TRBV18 - - 18 TRBJ2-3
TGTGCCAGCAGCTTAGAGGCAGTATCCGAGCAGTACTTC CASSLEAVSEQYF TRBV7-2 - - 13 TRBJ2-7
TGCGCCAGCAGCTTCAGTTACAGGGGAGGCACTGAAGCTTTCTTT CASSFSYRGGTEAFF TRBV5-1 TRBD1 few 15 TRBJ1-1
TGTGCCAGCAGCTTCCGTTACGAGCAGTACTTC CASSFRYEQYF TRBV5-6 - - 11 TRBJ2-7
TGTGCCAGCAGCTCCGGACTAGCGGGAGGGCCTTGGGAAAACATTCAGTACTTC CASSSGLAGGPWENIQYF TRBV11-3 TRBD2 - 18 TRBJ2-4
TGTGCCAGCAGCTGGTCCCCCGGGCTCTCCTACGAGCAGTACTTC CASSWSPGLSYEQYF TRBV6-1 - - 15 TRBJ2-7
TGTGCCAGCACCGGCAGGGCCACAACCACTGAAGCTTTCTTT CASTGRATTTEAFF TRBV6-7 - - 14 TRBJ1-1
TGTGCCATCAGTGGGGGACTGTTCGCTTATGGCTACACCTTC CAISGGLFAYGYTF TRBV10-3 - - 14 TRBJ1-2
TGTGCCAGTAGTATAGGGGGAAATCAGCCCCAACATTTT CASSIGGNQPQHF TRBV19 - once 13 TRBJ1-5
TGTGCCATCAGGGGTGCTAGCGGGACGTACGAGCAGTACTTC CAIRGASGTYEQYF TRBV10-3 TRBD2 few 14 TRBJ2-7
TGTGCCAGCAGCCGCTACCAGGGGTACGAGCAGTACTTC CASSRYQGYEQYF TRBV11-2 - medium-sized 13 TRBJ2-7
TGTGCCAGCAGTGCGGGGGGGGCGGGAGCCGATACGCAGTATTTT CASSAGGAGADTQYF TRBV28 TRBD2 - 15 TRBJ2-3
TGTGCCAGCAGCCCCACTCGAGGGCCGGCGTCGGGATATGGCTACACCTTC CASSPTRGPASGYGYTF TRBV14 - - 17 TRBJ1-2
TGTGCCAGCAGCTACGGGAGCCAGCGGGGGGGCGTATACACCGGGGAGCTGTTTTTT CASSYGSQRGGVYTGELFF TRBV7-9 TRBD2 - 19 TRBJ2-2
TGTGCCAGCAGCCAAGAGGGACAGACCGGGGAGCTGTTTTTT CASSQEGQTGELFF TRBV4-2 TRBD1 - 14 TRBJ2-2
TGTGCCAGCAGCGTCCGGGCCGAGAACACTGAAGCTTTCTTT CASSVRAENTEAFF TRBV9 - - 14 TRBJ1-1
TGCGCCAGCAGCCCCGGGACTTCTGCAACTAATGAAAAACTGTTTTTT CASSPGTSATNEKLFF TRBV5-1 - - 16 TRBJ1-4